Sequencing of this T cell receptor beta chain was carried out in a study of blood T cell repertoires in COVID-19. In the study overall: PBMCs, B-cell-depleted T cells, or T cells provided the cDNA or gDNA that made up the material.

Using immunoSEQ multiplex PCR, the repertoire was profiled, and TCRdb retains in-frame clones only, with some absent. The repertoire holds 250,000 or so clones, with 88% as singletons. CDR1 and CDR2 (germline): SGHAT, FQNNGV. The CDR3 contains 14 residues. Deletions cut 4 bases from V and 4 bases from J, with 12 bases between. This receptor was obtained from a woman under 40 with acute or convalescent COVID-19. The gene calls are TRBV11-2 and TRBJ2-3, with D hard to call. Sequenced: peripheral blood. CDR3 sequence reads: CASSWASESDTQYF. CDR3 sequence (DNA): TGTGCCAGCAGCTGGGCAAGTGAATCAGATACGCAGTATTTT.